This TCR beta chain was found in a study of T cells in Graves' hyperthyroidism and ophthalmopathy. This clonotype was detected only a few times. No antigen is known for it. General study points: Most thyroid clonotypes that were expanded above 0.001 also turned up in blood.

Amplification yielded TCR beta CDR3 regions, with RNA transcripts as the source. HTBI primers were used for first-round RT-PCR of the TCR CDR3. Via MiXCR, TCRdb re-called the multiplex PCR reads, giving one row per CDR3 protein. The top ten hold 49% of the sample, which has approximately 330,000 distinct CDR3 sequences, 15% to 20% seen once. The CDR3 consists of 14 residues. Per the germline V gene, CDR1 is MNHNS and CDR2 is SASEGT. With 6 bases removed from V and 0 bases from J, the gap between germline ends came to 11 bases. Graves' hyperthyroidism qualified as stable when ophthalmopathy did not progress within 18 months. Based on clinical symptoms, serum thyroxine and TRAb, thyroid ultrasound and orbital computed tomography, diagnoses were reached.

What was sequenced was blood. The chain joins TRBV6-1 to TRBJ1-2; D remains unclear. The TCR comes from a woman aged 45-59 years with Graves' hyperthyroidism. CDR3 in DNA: TGTGCCAGCAGAACGGACGGAGCTAACTATGGCTACACCTTC. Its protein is CASRTDGANYGYTF.